The rows below give T cell receptor beta chains drawn from one sample of a study of CD8+ T cells in alopecia areata. TCRdb's table, derived via immunoSEQ multiplex PCR, lists solely in-frame clones and lacks some. The profile shows 120,000 or so clones, about 50% of them singletons. Sample: NKG2D-low CD8+ T cells sorted from blood. These receptors all stem from a human donor with alopecia areata. Both conserved end residues are part of each CDR3. A D gene is named only where the DNA matches it firmly. Part of the rows lack a size; the others show once, few, many or a class for expanded clones.

v_call	j_call	clone_size	d_call	cdr3_nt	cdr3_aa
TRBV4-1	TRBJ2-7	once	.	TGCGCCAGCAGCCAAGCTTACGAGCAGTACTTC	CASSQAYEQYF
TRBV11-2	TRBJ2-7	.	.	TGTGCCAGCAGCTCCCTTCGGCGGGACTACGAGCAGTACTTC	CASSSLRRDYEQYF
TRBV29-1	TRBJ2-7	.	.	TGCAGCGTTGGAAATTCGTCCTACGAGCAGTACTTC	CSVGNSSYEQYF
TRBV21-1	TRBJ2-3	few	.	TGTGCCAGCAGCAGCCCCGAGACTAGCGGTAGTACGCAGTATTTT	CASSSPETSGSTQYF
TRBV30	TRBJ1-1	.	.	TGTGCCTGGAGTTCGGGGGCGCCAGCTGAAGCTTTCTTT	CAWSSGAPAEAFF
TRBV29-1	TRBJ1-5	once	.	TGCAGCGTTGAAAGTGGCGGATCCCAGCATTTT	CSVESGGSQHF
TRBV6-6	TRBJ2-5	.	.	TGTGCCAGCAGCGTCAGAGAGCAAGAGACCCAGTACTTC	CASSVREQETQYF
TRBV7-2	TRBJ2-5	.	TRBD2	TGTGCCAGCAGCTGGGGCTTGCGGGGGGAAGAGACCCAGTACTTC	CASSWGLRGEETQYF
TRBV29-1	TRBJ2-1	few	.	TGCAGCGCAATCCAGTCCGGGTGGCAGCAGTTCTTC	CSAIQSGWQQFF
TRBV4-2	TRBJ2-1	.	.	TGTGCCAGCAGCCAAGATCTGTGGGGGTACAATGAGCAGTTCTTC	CASSQDLWGYNEQFF
TRBV28	TRBJ2-5	.	TRBD1	TGTGCCAGCGGAGGGACAGGGTGGGAGACCCAGTACTTC	CASGGTGWETQYF
TRBV29-1	TRBJ2-6	few	.	TGCAGCGTTGAAGCTCGGGGACCTGGGGCCAACGTCCTGACTTTC	CSVEARGPGANVLTF
TRBV7-8	TRBJ2-7	.	.	TGTGCCAGCAGCCCACAGGGATACTACGAGCAGTACTTC	CASSPQGYYEQYF
TRBV29-1	TRBJ2-2	.	.	TGCAGCGTTGAAGGGTCGGCAGTTGGCGGGGAGCTGTTTTTT	CSVEGSAVGGELFF